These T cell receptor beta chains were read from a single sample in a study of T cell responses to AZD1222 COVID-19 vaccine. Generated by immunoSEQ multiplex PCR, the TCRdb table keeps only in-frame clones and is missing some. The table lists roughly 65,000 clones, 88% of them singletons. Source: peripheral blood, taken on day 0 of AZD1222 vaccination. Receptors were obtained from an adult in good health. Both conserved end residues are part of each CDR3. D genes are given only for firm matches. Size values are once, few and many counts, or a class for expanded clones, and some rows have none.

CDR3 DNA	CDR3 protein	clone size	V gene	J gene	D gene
TGTGCCAGCAGCCCATGGGGAGATACGCAGTATTTT	CASSPWGDTQYF	-	TRBV7-9	TRBJ2-3	-
TGTGCCAGCAGTTACTCGAGTGGGGGACGGAACACTGAAGCTTTCTTT	CASSYSSGGRNTEAFF	-	TRBV6-5	TRBJ1-1	-
TGTGCCAGCAGCCCAAATGGTTGGGTAGAGCAGTACTTC	CASSPNGWVEQYF	once	TRBV5-8	TRBJ2-7	-
TGCGCCAGCAGCTTGGGGGGCGGTGGGAGCAATGAGCAGTTCTTC	CASSLGGGGSNEQFF	-	TRBV5-1	TRBJ2-1	-
TGTGCCAGCAGGGGGGACAGGCGAATCTACGAGCAGTACTTC	CASRGDRRIYEQYF	-	TRBV28	TRBJ2-7	TRBD1
TGTGCCAGCACAGGGGGGGCCTCTCAGCCCCAGCATTTT	CASTGGASQPQHF	-	TRBV2	TRBJ1-5	TRBD1
TGTGCCAGCAGGATTACAGGGGATTTGAATGAAAAACTGTTTTTT	CASRITGDLNEKLFF	-	TRBV7-2	TRBJ1-4	TRBD1
TGTGCCAGCTCACCACGAGGGGAATCTGGAAACACCATATATTTT	CASSPRGESGNTIYF	-	TRBV18	TRBJ1-3	-
TGTGCCAGCAGCTCTCCTTGGCGGGGCGCGAACACCGGGGAGCTGTTTTTT	CASSSPWRGANTGELFF	-	TRBV13	TRBJ2-2	-
TGTGCCAGCAGGCCGGGACTAGCGGAAAGCTCCTACGAGCAGTACTTC	CASRPGLAESSYEQYF	-	TRBV3-1/TRBV3-2	TRBJ2-7	TRBD2
TGTGCCAGTCGGCACAGGGGTCTACGCACAGATACGCAGTATTTT	CASRHRGLRTDTQYF	-	TRBV19	TRBJ2-3	TRBD1
TGCAGTGCTAGTCCCGGGACAGGGAAAAAGACCCAGTACTTC	CSASPGTGKKTQYF	-	TRBV20-1	TRBJ2-5	TRBD1
TGCGCCAGCAGCCCGAGTCGACGGAGCTCTGGAAACACCATATATTTT	CASSPSRRSSGNTIYF	few	TRBV4-3	TRBJ1-3	-
TGTGCCAGCTCACCTGACAGTTACACTGAAGCTTTCTTT	CASSPDSYTEAFF	-	TRBV18	TRBJ1-1	-
TGTGCCAGCAGGGAACAGGGGACGGCTAATGAAAAACTGTTTTTT	CASREQGTANEKLFF	-	TRBV2	TRBJ1-4	TRBD1
TGTGCCAGCAGCTTTTCGGGTCTAGCGGGATTGGGCAATGAGCAGTTCTTC	CASSFSGLAGLGNEQFF	-	TRBV5-5	TRBJ2-1	TRBD2
TGTGCCAGCAGTTTTGAGCCGGGACGAGGATCCTCACCCCTCCACTTT	CASSFEPGRGSSPLHF	-	TRBV27	TRBJ1-6	-
TGTGCCAGCAGCCAAGTTTATCCCAAACCCGTCATGAACACTGAAGCTTTCTTT	CASSQVYPKPVMNTEAFF	-	TRBV3-1/TRBV3-2	TRBJ1-1	-
TGCGCCACTAGGACTAGCGGGCGACAAGAGACCCAGTACTTC	CATRTSGRQETQYF	-	TRBV10-1	TRBJ2-5	TRBD2
TGTGCCAGCAGCCCCGCCGGAGCGGGAGGGCCGCGAGAGCAGTACTTC	CASSPAGAGGPREQYF	-	TRBV7-6	TRBJ2-7	TRBD2
TGTGCCAGCAGCATGGACAGGCCCTTTGATGAGTCTAACTATGGCTACACCTTC	CASSMDRPFDESNYGYTF	large	TRBV5-4	TRBJ1-2	TRBD1
TGTGCCAGCAGTGAAAGGGGCGGAACAGATACGCAGTATTTT	CASSERGGTDTQYF	few	TRBV6-4	TRBJ2-3	-
TGTGCCACCAGTGAGTCGGACAGGGGGGGATCCGGGGAGCTGTTTTTT	CATSESDRGGSGELFF	-	TRBV24-1	TRBJ2-2	TRBD1
TGTGCCAGCAGCCCAGCGGAAGGAGGCTACACCTTC	CASSPAEGGYTF	-	TRBV9	TRBJ1-2	-